This is a list of T cell receptor beta chains from one sample in a study of CD8 T cells in ankylosing spondylitis. TCRdb re-called the 5' RACE reads with MiXCR, one entry per CDR3 protein. Seen here are roughly 68,000 distinct CDR3 sequences, around 6.4% observed once, and the top ten hold around 5%. The sequenced sample consisted of synovial fluid, either unsorted or a sorted T cell fraction (not recorded which). These receptors all stem from a male donor with ankylosing spondylitis. The CDR3 runs from the conserved cysteine through the conserved F or W. The D gene is left open where the match is weak. A clone size is listed for some rows: how often the clone was seen (once, few, many), or a class if it is expanded.

d_gene	v_gene	abundance	j_gene	CDR3aa	CDR3nt
-	TRBV19	many	TRBJ1-1	CASSIGQGWDTEAFF	TGTGCCAGTAGTATTGGCCAGGGGTGGGACACTGAAGCTTTCTTT
-	TRBV5-6	few	TRBJ2-7	CASSPTTDSYEQYF	TGTGCCAGCAGCCCGACCACCGACTCCTACGAGCAGTACTTC
TRBD2	TRBV4-1	many	TRBJ2-4	CASSQDALALNIQYF	TGCGCCAGCAGCCAAGACGCACTAGCGTTAAACATTCAGTACTTC
-	TRBV6-6	few	TRBJ1-6	CASMDRASSPLHF	TGTGCCAGCATGGACAGAGCGAGTTCACCCCTCCACTTT
TRBD1	TRBV4-2	many	TRBJ2-4	CASSQVAGGEGKNIQYF	TGTGCCAGCAGCCAAGTGGCAGGGGGCGAGGGCAAAAACATTCAGTACTTC
-	TRBV3-1	many	TRBJ2-3	CASSQQADTQYF	TGTGCCAGCAGTCAGCAAGCAGATACGCAGTATTTT
TRBD1	TRBV20-1	few	TRBJ2-5	CSARTGQGWQETQYF	TGCAGTGCTAGAACGGGACAGGGTTGGCAGGAGACCCAGTACTTC
-	TRBV29-1	many	TRBJ2-2	CSVPHQNTGELFF	TGCAGCGTCCCTCATCAGAACACCGGGGAGCTGTTTTTT
TRBD1	TRBV6-2/TRBV6-3	many	TRBJ2-6	CASNDQGAPRANVLTF	TGTGCCAGCAATGATCAGGGGGCCCCTCGGGCCAACGTCCTGACTTTC
TRBD2	TRBV20-1	many	TRBJ2-7	CSARPIAGIYEQYF	TGCAGTGCTAGACCTATAGCGGGAATCTACGAGCAGTACTTC
TRBD2	TRBV5-1	many	TRBJ2-3	CASSPGAGTQYF	TGCGCCAGCAGCCCCGGAGCGGGAACGCAGTATTTT
TRBD1	TRBV18	-	TRBJ2-7	CASSRDRDSYEQYF	TGTGCCAGCTCACGAGACCGGGACAGCTACGAGCAGTACTTC
TRBD2	TRBV20-1	many	TRBJ2-1	CSAYLAGGFYNEQFF	TGCAGTGCTTACCTAGCGGGAGGGTTCTACAATGAGCAGTTCTTC
TRBD1	TRBV29-1	medium-sized	TRBJ1-5	CSVGQGNQPQHF	TGCAGCGTTGGACAGGGGAATCAGCCCCAGCATTTT
TRBD2	TRBV4-1	many	TRBJ2-1	CASSQFGRSSYNEQFF	TGCGCCAGCAGCCAATTCGGGAGGAGCTCCTACAATGAGCAGTTCTTC
-	TRBV7-3	many	TRBJ2-6	CASSLDGGSGANVLTF	TGTGCCAGCAGCTTAGACGGAGGCTCTGGGGCCAACGTCCTGACTTTC
-	TRBV28	many	TRBJ2-7	CASRTPAGGSYEQYF	TGTGCCAGCAGAACTCCAGCGGGTGGATCCTACGAGCAGTACTTC
-	TRBV18	many	TRBJ2-1	CASSPGANEQFF	TGTGCCAGCTCACCAGGGGCCAATGAGCAGTTCTTC
-	TRBV4-2	many	TRBJ1-2	CASSQDRGGNYGYTF	TGTGCCAGCAGCCAAGACAGGGGCGGAAACTATGGCTACACCTTC